This T cell receptor beta chain was profiled in a study of cytomegalovirus exposure and HLA in healthy donors. Study as a whole: There were fewer than 130 million unique TCR beta sequences, drawn from about 190 million T cells, in an earlier analysis. Counted in an early data release were about 86 million unique TCRs from HLA-typed donors.

About this clone itself: Its antigen remains unidentified.

Germline CDR1 MNHEY, CDR2 SMNVEV (reference sequence). The CDR3 covers 15 residues. V lost 3 bases, J lost 6 bases, and 9 bases stayed unmatched. 60 Vbeta and 13 Jbeta primers were used in PCR. Assay used: immunoSEQ multiplex PCR; TCRdb lists only in-frame clones, some missing. This sample carries roughly 80,000 clones, around 74% of them seen once, and the ten largest clones take approximately 5.7%. All donors participated as healthy donors of bone marrow. Study-level results: V- and J-gene trimming in TCR beta was tied to a missense DCLRE1C variant by an analysis performed later.

This clonotype was obtained from a woman in her forties or fifties in good health and CMV-seropositive. The rearrangement joins TRBV27 to TRBJ2-7, with TRBD1 identical over 9 bases. The sample comprised PBMCs. CDR3 sequence: CASSFRDREIIEQYF. CDR3 DNA: TGTGCCAGCAGTTTCAGGGACAGGGAAATTATCGAGCAGTACTTC.